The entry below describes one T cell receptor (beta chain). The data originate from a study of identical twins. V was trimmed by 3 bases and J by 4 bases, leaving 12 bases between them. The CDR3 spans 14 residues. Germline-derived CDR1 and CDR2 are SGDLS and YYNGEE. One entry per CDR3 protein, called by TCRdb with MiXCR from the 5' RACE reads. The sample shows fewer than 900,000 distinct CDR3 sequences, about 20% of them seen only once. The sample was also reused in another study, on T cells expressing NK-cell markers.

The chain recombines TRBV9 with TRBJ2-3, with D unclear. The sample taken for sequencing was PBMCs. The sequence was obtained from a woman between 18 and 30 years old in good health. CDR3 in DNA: TGTGCCAGCAGCGCCCTTTCACCTTCAGATACGCAGTATTTT. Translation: CASSALSPSDTQYF.